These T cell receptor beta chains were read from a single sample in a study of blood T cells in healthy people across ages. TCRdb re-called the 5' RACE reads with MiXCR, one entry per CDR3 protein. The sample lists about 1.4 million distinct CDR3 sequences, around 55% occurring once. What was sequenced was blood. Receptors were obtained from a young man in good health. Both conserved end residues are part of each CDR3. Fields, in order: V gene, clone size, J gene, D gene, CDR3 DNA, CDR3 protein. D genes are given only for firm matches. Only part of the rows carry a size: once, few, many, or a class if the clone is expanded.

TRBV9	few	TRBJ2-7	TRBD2	TGTGCCAGCAGCGTGAGGACTAGCGCTTACGAGCAGTACTTC	CASSVRTSAYEQYF
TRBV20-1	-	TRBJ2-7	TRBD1	TGCAGTCCTCAAGACAGGGGATTATTGCACAATGAGCAGTACTTC	CSPQDRGLLHNEQYF
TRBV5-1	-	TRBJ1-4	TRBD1	TGCGCCAGCAGCCGGACAGGGGGCGCGGAAAAACTGTTTTTT	CASSRTGGAEKLFF
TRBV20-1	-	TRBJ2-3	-	TGCAGTGCAAGGACAGGAGGGTTAGAGGCGCAGTATTTT	CSARTGGLEAQYF
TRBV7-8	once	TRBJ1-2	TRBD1	TGTGCCAGCAGCTTAGGTCGACCTCTAGACAGGGGGTCTGGCTACACCTTC	CASSLGRPLDRGSGYTF
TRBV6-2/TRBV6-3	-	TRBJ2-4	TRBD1	TGTGCCACCGCCCGACAGGGATCGGGAAACATTCAGTACTTC	CATARQGSGNIQYF
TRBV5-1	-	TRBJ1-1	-	TGCGCCAGCAGCGCCGGGACAACGAACACTGAAGCTTTCTTT	CASSAGTTNTEAFF
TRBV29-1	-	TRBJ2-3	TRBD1	TGCAGCGTTGAAAAGGGGACAGGGATCCCTAGCACAGATACGCAGTATTTT	CSVEKGTGIPSTDTQYF
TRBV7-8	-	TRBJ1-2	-	TGTGCCAGCAGCTTAAGAATGGTTAACTATGGCTACACCTTC	CASSLRMVNYGYTF
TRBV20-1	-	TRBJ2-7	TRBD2	TGCAGTGCTAGTGAAGGGACTAGCGGCTTATACGAGCAGTACTTC	CSASEGTSGLYEQYF
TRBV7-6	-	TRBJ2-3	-	TGTGCCAGCAGCTCGATGGTGGATACGCAGTATTTT	CASSSMVDTQYF
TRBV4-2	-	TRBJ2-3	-	TGTGCCAGCAGCCAAGAGGCAGGGCGGGTCACAGATACGCAGTATTTT	CASSQEAGRVTDTQYF
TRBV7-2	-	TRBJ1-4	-	TGTGCCAGCACAGGACGGCTTAATGAAAAACTGTTTTTT	CASTGRLNEKLFF
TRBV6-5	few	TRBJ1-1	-	TGTGCCAGCAGTTACTCCAGCCCGCCATGGACAGAAGCTTTCTTT	CASSYSSPPWTEAFF
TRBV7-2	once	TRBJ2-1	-	TGTGCCAGCAGCTTAATTTTTAGCGAAACCTACAATGAGCAGTTCTTC	CASSLIFSETYNEQFF
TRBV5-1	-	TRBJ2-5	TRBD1	TGCGCCAGCAGCATGACAGGGGTGGGTGAGCAGTACTTC	CASSMTGVGEQYF
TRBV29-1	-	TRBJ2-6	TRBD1	TGCAGCGTTTCAGGGGCTGGGACAGCGAGGGAATACTCTGGGGCCAACGTCCTGACTTTC	CSVSGAGTAREYSGANVLTF
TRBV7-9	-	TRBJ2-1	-	TGTGCCAGCAGCGAAACACAGGGAAATGAGCAGTTCTTC	CASSETQGNEQFF
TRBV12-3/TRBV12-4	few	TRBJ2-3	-	TGTGCCAGCAGTACCACAGGGCAGGCAGATACGCAGTATTTT	CASSTTGQADTQYF
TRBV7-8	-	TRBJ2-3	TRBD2	TGTGCCAGCAGCCCTGGACTAGCGGGGAGAATAGATACGCAGTATTTT	CASSPGLAGRIDTQYF
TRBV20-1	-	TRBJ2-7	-	TGCAGTGCACGAAGACCGGGCCAGCAGTCGGGGGTCGGCTCCTACGAGCAGTACTTC	CSARRPGQQSGVGSYEQYF
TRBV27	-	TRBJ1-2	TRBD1	TGTGCCAGCAGGTTACAGGGGGACGGCTACACCTTC	CASRLQGDGYTF
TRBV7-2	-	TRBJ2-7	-	TGTGCCAGCAGCTTAGTAGGTCGGGGATGGGGCGAGCAGTACTTC	CASSLVGRGWGEQYF
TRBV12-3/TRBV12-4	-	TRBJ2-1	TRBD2	TGTGCCAGCAGTCCCGGGACTAGCGTAAATGAGCAGTTCTTC	CASSPGTSVNEQFF
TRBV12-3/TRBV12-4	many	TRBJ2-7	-	TGTGCCAGCAGTCCCGTCGGGGTCTCCTACGAGCAGTACTTC	CASSPVGVSYEQYF
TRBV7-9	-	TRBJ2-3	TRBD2	TGTGCCAGCAGCCCACAAGAACTAGCGGGCCACACAGATACGCAGTATTTT	CASSPQELAGHTDTQYF
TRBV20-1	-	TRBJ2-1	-	TGCAGTGCTAGAGTTTTGGGGGGGGCCAACAATGAGCAGTTCTTC	CSARVLGGANNEQFF
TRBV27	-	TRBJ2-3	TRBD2	TGTGCCAGCAGTTCAAGCAGCGGGAGGGCCAGAACGCAGTATTTT	CASSSSSGRARTQYF
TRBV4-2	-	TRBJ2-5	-	TGTGCCAGCAGCCAGAAGCCGGGACGGCAAGAGACCCAGTACTTC	CASSQKPGRQETQYF
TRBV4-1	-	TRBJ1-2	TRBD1	TGCGCCGGCAGCCAAGTTCAGGGGGACTATGGCTACACCTTC	CAGSQVQGDYGYTF
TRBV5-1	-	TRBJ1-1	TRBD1	TGCGCCAGCAGCCCGACGACAGGGGGGCGAACTGAAGCTTTCTTT	CASSPTTGGRTEAFF
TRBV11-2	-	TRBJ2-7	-	TGTGCCAGTACCGGAAGGGACCGTTACGAGCAGTACTTC	CASTGRDRYEQYF
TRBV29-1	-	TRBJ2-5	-	TGCAGCGCTAAGGTGGGACCCTCAGAGACCCAGTACTTC	CSAKVGPSETQYF
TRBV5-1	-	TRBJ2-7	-	TGCGCCAGCGCTGGGGAGCTAGCCTACGAGCAGTACTTC	CASAGELAYEQYF
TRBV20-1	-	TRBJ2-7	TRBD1	TGCAGTGCTAACAGTGGGGACAGCTCCTACGAGCAGTACTTC	CSANSGDSSYEQYF